This T cell receptor beta chain emerged from a study of cytomegalovirus exposure and HLA in healthy donors (dated by TCRdb to about 2017). Describing the broader study: In an earlier analysis of some 550 of the donors, 276 Gb of sequence data and approximately 100 million unique TCR beta sequences from about 180 million T cells were reported. Roughly 290 gigabases of sequencing data and around 80 million unique TCR sequences made up an early release that covered approximately 650 HLA-typed donors. Of the approximately 400 genotyped donors, roughly 76% were placed in the genetic ancestry cluster associated with self-reported Caucasian donors. The study was designed to test whether signatures of past pathogen exposure could be identified by cataloging public T cell receptors. Using immunosequencing, the study profiled T cell repertoires from about 620 subjects and related those repertoires to cytomegalovirus serostatus. In addition to the first cohort of 666 subjects, a separate validation cohort of 130 or so different subjects was used. To predict cytomegalovirus infection status, the study combined high-throughput TCR immunosequencing, statistical association of individual TCRs with disease status, and machine learning. A later analysis re-analyzed previously published TCR beta repertoires from about 730 donors and added high-resolution HLA genotyping to study TCR occurrence patterns. In the later analysis, no new phenotypic data were used to find candidate immune exposures; instead, reliance was placed on TCR beta sequences and their occurrence across donors. An earlier analysis of several hundred of the donors applied high-throughput TCR beta sequencing to assess whether each TCR beta V gene segment acted as functional or pseudogenic. Donor age, sex, ethnicity and CMV serostatus were collected together with the repertoire data. A later genetic analysis used genome-wide SNP genotypes for about 65% of the roughly 670 donors, treating that subset as a discovery cohort. Every repertoire in the discovery cohort had been generated on one and the same sequencing platform. Class I and class II HLA loci were covered by the typing at four-digit resolution. Typing coverage varied by locus: about 620-640 donors for A, B, C, DRB1 and DQB1; approximately 500 for DQA1; approximately 610 for DPA1; fewer than 480 for DPB1. Roughly 5 DR-DQ haplotypes were handled as single units for association and clustering because linkage in the cohort was strong. On average, around 240,000 unique TCR beta nucleotide sequences were sequenced per donor among 398 genotyped donors of the cohort, with roughly 18% of those sequences being non-productive. Overall results and qualifications from the work: In a later analysis, several top co-occurrence clusters were reported to appear linked to parvovirus B19, influenza, CMV and Epstein-Barr virus. Because HLA typing was unavailable for some donors at each locus, only the typed subset was used in association tests. Linkage disequilibrium might explain the correlated functional status among segregating V segments, but an unknown experimental factor could not be ruled out. A later genetic analysis associated a missense DCLRE1C variant with V-gene and J-gene trimming of TCR beta chains, and an independent cohort replicated the association. In a later analysis, the rate of TCR association differed among HLA loci, with DRB1 alleles having the most associated TCRs and HLA-C alleles having the fewest. A cluster of highly shared sequence variants was judged likely to represent a technical artifact of the sequencing pipeline. Some IMGT-functional V segments, including TRBV6-2 and TRBV6-3, could not be told apart with the 87-base-pair reads, so those segments were excluded. Roughly uniform sequencing depth across donors was assumed in presence/absence analyses, although this assumption may not hold. The classifier was reported to diagnose cytomegalovirus status with high specificity and sensitivity in both the original and validation cohorts. According to a later genetic analysis, donors in an Asian-associated ancestry cluster had fewer N-insertions in productive TCRs than the roughly 670-donor mean. Assigning TCR associations to individual alleles was difficult when HLA alleles, especially DR and DQ, strongly co-occurred. In a later analysis, HLA-associated TCR beta chains showed more clonal expansion and lower generation probabilities than non-associated chains that were equally common. A further reported finding was that TCR beta sequences accurately predicted the HLA-A and HLA-B alleles for most subjects in the first cohort. Because counts were too low, seventeen rarely observed V segments, including chromosome 9 orphons, were excluded from the earlier analysis of around 640 of the donors. The authors suggested that the approach could potentially be generalized to other disease states and immunological phenotypes. For the cohort, immune exposure information was limited to CMV serostatus. Broadly in line with IMGT annotations, most TCR beta V segments showed up in productive rearrangements about 87% or about 30% of the time in an earlier analysis of 587 of the donors. According to a later analysis, most CMV-associated TCR beta chains appeared to be HLA-restricted, and the HLA associations seemed to be driven largely by CMV exposure. The cohort was sequenced for TCR beta chains only, and without alpha or paired-chain data the features that could be detected were limited. In vitro tests confirmed that three of the cytomegalovirus-associated TCR beta chains recognize cytomegalovirus antigens. A later analysis associated 16,951 TCR beta sequences with specific HLA alleles at a false discovery rate of 0.05. While some public TCRs were present in many individuals, most TCR sequences turned up only very rarely across donors. The study gave a list of some 150 TCR beta chains associated with cytomegalovirus.

The receptor library was made with the immunoSEQ multiplex PCR assay. For the multiplex PCR, a mixture combining 60 forward primers for TCR Vbeta segments and 13 reverse primers for TCR Jbeta segments was used. The CDR3 region of rearranged TCR beta genes was amplified from genomic DNA with a multiplex PCR assay. Amplified TCR beta libraries were sequenced as 87-base-pair reads on the Illumina HiSeq System. The original methods were these. In a later analysis, around 80 million unique TCR beta chains were counted across the roughly 700 repertoires, and roughly 11 million of these chains were shared by at least two donors. Raw reads were error-corrected and collapsed into unique sequences by a nearest-neighbor algorithm in which closely related sequences were merged to remove PCR and sequencing errors. CDR3 sequences were aligned to IMGT reference sequences to assign V, D and J gene segments. For a sequence to be retained, a match of at least six nucleotides was required to both a V gene segment and a J gene segment. A rearrangement was called productive if the CDR3 had no stop codons and remained in frame with V and J, and every other rearrangement was called non-productive. CDR3 was defined by IMGT convention, running from the second conserved V-encoded cysteine to the conserved J-encoded phenylalanine. Sequences without an unambiguous match to a single V gene segment were excluded from the earlier analysis of approximately 600 of the donors. In an earlier analysis of some 590 of the donors, V segments were called functional above 56.7% productive rearrangements and were called segregating when the between-donor standard deviation exceeded 5%. A statistical classification framework was built to diagnose cytomegalovirus status from the catalog of TCR beta chain sequences. V and J gene assignment, in a later analysis, came from comparing TCR nucleotide sequences with IMGT/GENE-DB human TR gene sequences. The TCRdist pipeline was used in a later analysis to assign CDR3 sequences and most-parsimonious VDJ recombination scenarios. In a later analysis, each TCR beta chain was defined by its CDR3 amino acid sequence together with its V-gene family, and reads without a unique V-gene family were excluded. A later analysis removed several hundred highly shared, low-generation-probability nucleotide sequences to deal with suspected cross-contamination and a sequencing artifact. In a later analysis, a clonal expansion index was calculated for each public chain from normalized within-repertoire ranks of inferred template counts. A later analysis computed generation probabilities with a VDJ recombination model fitted to out-of-frame rearrangements, and checked the results against IGoR. A later analysis scored TCR-TCR, TCR-HLA and TCR-CMV co-occurrence with hypergeometric tests, applying a repertoire-size bias correction to TCR pairs. In a later analysis, false discovery rates were estimated by permuting HLA or CMV assignments 20 times. In a later analysis, co-occurring TCRs were grouped using DBSCAN, and TCRdist sequence similarity was added for clustering within HLA-allele-positive subsets. For co-occurrence clustering, repertoires with fewer than 30,000 or more than 120,000 public chains were excluded, along with about five repertoires with anomalous nucleotide sharing. TCRdb provides this immuneACCESS table in a form limited to in-frame rearrangements. Some clones are lacking; in checked studies, under half of them reflect an unresolved V gene, and why the rest are absent is not known. Clone size and the V and J calls come from that table; the DNA yielded D and trimming. In all, the sample holds around 130,000 clones, and 75% to 85% of those were seen once. Clones ranked in the top ten supply 5.5% to 7% of the sample.

Including cysteine and phenylalanine, the CDR3 has 14 amino acids. Just the 42-base CDR3 DNA is kept, in frame starting at base 1. The germline V gene provides CDR1 SGHRS and CDR2 YFSETQ. In total, 600 or so healthy bone marrow donors made up the cohort. All cohort members were sampled while nominally healthy, although unrecorded immune exposures were likely present. The donor tested CMV seropositive and was one of the 289 seropositive cohort members. A peripheral blood sample was provided by each donor, and peripheral blood mononuclear cells were used for TCR beta sequencing. The Qiagen DNeasy Blood Extraction Kit was used to extract genomic DNA from the blood cell samples. In its sample, this clone was seen once. Its recognized antigen is unknown. The junction differs from germline at one of its ends, possibly a read error.

Recombination connected TRBV5-1 to TRBJ1-2, and 7 bases in between align with TRBD1. Sequences were obtained from PBMCs. This TCR was recovered from a woman aged 40 to 50 in good health and CMV-seropositive. The DNA reads TGCGCCAGCAGCCTAGACAGGGCTAACTATGGCCACACCTTC. This is translated as CASSLDRANYGHTF.